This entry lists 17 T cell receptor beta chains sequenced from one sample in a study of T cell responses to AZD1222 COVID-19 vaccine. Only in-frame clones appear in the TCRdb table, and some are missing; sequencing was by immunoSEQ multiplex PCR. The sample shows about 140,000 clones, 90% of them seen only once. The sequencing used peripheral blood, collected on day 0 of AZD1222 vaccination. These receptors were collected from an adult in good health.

This CDR3 is CASSQGETGGYTF. The CDR3 DNA sequence: TGTGCCAGTAGTCAGGGTGAGACGGGAGGCTACACCTTC. This sequence joins TRBV19 and TRBJ1-2; D may be TRBD1 (5 bases). Germline lookup yields CDR1 LNHDA and CDR2 SQIVND (reference sequence). V was shortened by 5 bases and J by 8 bases, with 15 bases between the two germline ends. The CDR3 runs 13 residues.

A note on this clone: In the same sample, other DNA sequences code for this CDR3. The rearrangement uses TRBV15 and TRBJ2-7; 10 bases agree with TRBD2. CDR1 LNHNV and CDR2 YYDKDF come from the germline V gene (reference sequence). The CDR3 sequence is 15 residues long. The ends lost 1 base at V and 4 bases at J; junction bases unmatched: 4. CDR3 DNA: TGTGCCACCAGCAGAGGTCTAGCGGGGGCTTACGAGCAGTACTTC. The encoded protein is CATSRGLAGAYEQYF. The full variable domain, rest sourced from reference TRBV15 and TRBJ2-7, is DAMVIQNPRYQVTQFGKPVTLSCSQTLNHNVMYWYQQKSSQAPKLLFHYYDKDFNNEADTPDNFQSRRPNTSFCFLDIRSPGLGDTAMYLCATSRGLAGAYEQYFGPGTRLTVT.

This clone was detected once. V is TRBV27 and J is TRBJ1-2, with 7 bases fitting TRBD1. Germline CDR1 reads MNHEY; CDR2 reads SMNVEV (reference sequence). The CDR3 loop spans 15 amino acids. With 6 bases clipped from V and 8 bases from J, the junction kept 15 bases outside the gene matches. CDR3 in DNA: TGTGCCAGCAGCCAAGGTCATCCGGACAGGACAGGCTACACCTTC. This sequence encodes CASSQGHPDRTGYTF.

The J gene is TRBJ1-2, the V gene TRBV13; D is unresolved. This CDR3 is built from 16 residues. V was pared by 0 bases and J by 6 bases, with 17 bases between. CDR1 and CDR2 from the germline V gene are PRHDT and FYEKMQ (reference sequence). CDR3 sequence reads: CASSLGASLPLNGYTF. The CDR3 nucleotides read TGTGCCAGCAGCTTAGGCGCCTCATTGCCCCTGAATGGCTACACCTTC.

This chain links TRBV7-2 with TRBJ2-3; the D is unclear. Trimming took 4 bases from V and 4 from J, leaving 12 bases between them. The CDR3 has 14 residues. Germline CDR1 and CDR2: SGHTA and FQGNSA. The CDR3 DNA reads TGTGCCAGCAGCTCCTCTCTAGAGTCAGATACGCAGTATTTT. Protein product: CASSSSLESDTQYF. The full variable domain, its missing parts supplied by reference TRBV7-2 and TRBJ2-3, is GAGVSQSPSNKVTEKGKDVELRCDPISGHTALYWYRQSLGQGLEFLIYFQGNSAPDKSGLPSDRFSAERTGGSVSTLTIQRTQQEDSAVYLCASSSSLESDTQYFGPGTRLTVL.

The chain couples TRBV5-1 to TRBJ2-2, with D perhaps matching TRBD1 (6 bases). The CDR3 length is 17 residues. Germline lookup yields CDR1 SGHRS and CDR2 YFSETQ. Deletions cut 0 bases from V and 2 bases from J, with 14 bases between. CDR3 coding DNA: TGCGCCAGCAGCTTGGGCCTAAGGACAGACAACACCGGGGAGCTGTTTTTT. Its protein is CASSLGLRTDNTGELFF.

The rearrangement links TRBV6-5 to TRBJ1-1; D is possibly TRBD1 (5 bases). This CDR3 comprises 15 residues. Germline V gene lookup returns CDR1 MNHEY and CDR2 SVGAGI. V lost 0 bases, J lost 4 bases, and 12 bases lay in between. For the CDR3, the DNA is TGTGCCAGCAGTTACTCCCTGGCAGGGACCACTGAAGCTTTCTTT. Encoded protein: CASSYSLAGTTEAFF.

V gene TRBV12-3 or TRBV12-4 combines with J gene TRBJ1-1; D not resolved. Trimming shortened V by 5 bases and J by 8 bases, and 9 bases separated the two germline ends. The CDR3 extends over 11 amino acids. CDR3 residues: CASSATDEAFF. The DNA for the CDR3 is TGTGCCAGCAGTGCAACAGACGAAGCTTTCTTT.

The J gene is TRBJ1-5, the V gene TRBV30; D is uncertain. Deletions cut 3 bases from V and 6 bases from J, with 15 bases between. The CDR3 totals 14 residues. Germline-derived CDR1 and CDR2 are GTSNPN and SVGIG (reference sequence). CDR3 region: CAWSGSSQAQPQHF. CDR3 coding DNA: TGTGCCTGGAGCGGGTCCAGTCAGGCTCAGCCCCAGCATTTT. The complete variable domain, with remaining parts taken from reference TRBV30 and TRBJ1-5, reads SQTIHQWPATLVQPVGSPLSLECTVEGTSNPNLYWYRQAAGRGLQLLFYSVGIGQISSEVPQNLSASRPQDRQFILSSKKLLLSDSGFYLCAWSGSSQAQPQHFGDGTRLSIL.

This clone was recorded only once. CDR3 protein: CASSDSGGASDTQYF. CDR3 in DNA: TGTGCCAGCAGCGATAGCGGGGGGGCCTCAGATACGCAGTATTTT. This rearrangement joins TRBV6-4 to TRBJ2-3; 11 bases agree with TRBD2. Trimming cost V 6 bases and J 4 bases; bases outside gene matches: 6. This CDR3 has 15 amino acids. CDR1 is MRHNA, CDR2 SNTAGT, per germline.

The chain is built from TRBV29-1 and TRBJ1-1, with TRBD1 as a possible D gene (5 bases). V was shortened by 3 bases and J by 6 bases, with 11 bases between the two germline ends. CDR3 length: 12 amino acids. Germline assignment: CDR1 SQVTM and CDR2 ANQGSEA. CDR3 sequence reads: CSVDGRGSEAFF. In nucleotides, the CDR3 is TGCAGCGTTGACGGAAGGGGATCTGAAGCTTTCTTT.

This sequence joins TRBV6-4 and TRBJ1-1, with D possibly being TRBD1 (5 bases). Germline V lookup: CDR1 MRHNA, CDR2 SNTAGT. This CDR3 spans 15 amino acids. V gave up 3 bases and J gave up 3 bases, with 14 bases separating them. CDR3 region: CASSETTGGDTEAFF. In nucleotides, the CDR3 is TGTGCCAGCAGTGAAACAACGGGGGGGGACACTGAAGCTTTCTTT.

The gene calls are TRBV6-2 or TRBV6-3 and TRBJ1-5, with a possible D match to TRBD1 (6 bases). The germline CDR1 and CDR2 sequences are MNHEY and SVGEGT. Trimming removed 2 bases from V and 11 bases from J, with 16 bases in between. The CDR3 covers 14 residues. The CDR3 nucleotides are TGTGCCAGCAGTTACCCGGCGGGGAACAGGGCCCAGCATTTT. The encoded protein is CASSYPAGNRAQHF.

CDR3 in amino acids: CATSDLSFKEGTGVNEQFF. CDR3 coding DNA: TGTGCCACCAGTGATTTGTCATTTAAGGAAGGGACAGGGGTCAATGAGCAGTTCTTC. The V call is TRBV24-1, the J call TRBJ2-1, with 10 bases that match TRBD1. Germline CDR1 is KGHDR and CDR2 is SFDVKD. The CDR3 is 19 amino acids. The junction had 13 bases not matched to a gene; V was cut back by 0 bases and J by 6 bases.

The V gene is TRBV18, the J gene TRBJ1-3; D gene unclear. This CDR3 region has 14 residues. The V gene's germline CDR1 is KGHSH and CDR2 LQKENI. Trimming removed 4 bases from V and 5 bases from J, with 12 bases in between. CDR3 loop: CASSQSGSRNTIYF. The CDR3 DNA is TGTGCCAGCTCACAATCCGGGTCGCGAAACACCATATATTTT.

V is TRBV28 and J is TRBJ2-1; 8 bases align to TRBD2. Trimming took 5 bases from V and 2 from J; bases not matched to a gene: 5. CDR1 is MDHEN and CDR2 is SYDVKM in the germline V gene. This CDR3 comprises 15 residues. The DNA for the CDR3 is TGTGCCAGCAGTCGCCGGGAGGGTGCCTACAATGAGCAGTTCTTC. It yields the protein CASSRREGAYNEQFF.

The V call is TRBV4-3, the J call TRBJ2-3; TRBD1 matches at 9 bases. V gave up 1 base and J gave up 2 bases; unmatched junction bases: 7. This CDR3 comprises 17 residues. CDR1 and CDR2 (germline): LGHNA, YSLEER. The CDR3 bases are TGCGCCAGCAGCCAAGGGCCGGGACAGGGATTCACAGATACGCAGTATTTT. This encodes CASSQGPGQGFTDTQYF.